The 14 T cell receptor beta chains in this list originate from one sample, sequenced in a study of CD8 T cells in ankylosing spondylitis. Using its own MiXCR run on the 5' RACE reads, TCRdb lists one record per CDR3 protein. The repertoire has about 360,000 distinct CDR3 sequences, 20% of them found once; the top ten carry about 12%. The sample consisted of blood, either unsorted or a sorted T cell fraction (not recorded which). Receptors originate from a male donor with ankylosing spondylitis or in good health (not recorded which).

V gene TRBV5-1 combines with J gene TRBJ2-2, with a possible D match to TRBD2 (5 bases). The germline V and J ends were trimmed by 0 bases and 5 bases, with 14 bases remaining between them. This CDR3 region has 16 residues. CDR1 SGHRS and CDR2 YFSETQ come from the germline V gene. CDR3 sequence: CASSLGFRGRTGELFF. The CDR3 bases are TGCGCCAGCAGCTTGGGTTTCCGGGGTCGAACCGGGGAGCTGTTTTTT.

This clonotype appeared a few times. The chain links TRBV5-6 to TRBJ1-6; D call uncertain. CDR1 is SGHDT, CDR2 YYEEEE, per germline. Trimming removed 4 bases from V and 5 bases from J, with 7 bases in between. The CDR3 has 13 residues. The CDR3 is CASSNLNNSPLHF. The CDR3 coding sequence is TGTGCCAGCAGCAATCTCAATAATTCACCCCTCCACTTT.

The chain combines TRBV7-9 with TRBJ2-7, with TRBD2 identical over 8 bases. Per germline, CDR1 SEHNR and CDR2 FQNEAQ (reference sequence). V lost 4 bases to trimming and J lost 0 bases; unmatched junction nucleotides: 8. CDR3 length equals 16 residues. The CDR3 here is CASSSSGGGSSYEQYF. In DNA, the CDR3 is TGTGCCAGCAGCTCAAGCGGCGGGGGGAGCTCCTACGAGCAGTACTTC.

The chain combines TRBV7-3 with TRBJ2-3; 9 bases are a match to TRBD2. V lost 0 bases, J lost 0 bases, and 16 bases stayed unmatched. Per germline, CDR1 SGHTA and CDR2 FQGTGA. The CDR3 is made up of 21 amino acids. This CDR3 reads CASSLTPGGSGGLSSTDTQYF. CDR3 bases: TGTGCCAGCAGCTTAACCCCCGGGGGTAGCGGGGGTCTTTCTAGCACAGATACGCAGTATTTT. Drawing the rest from reference TRBV7-3 and TRBJ2-3, the complete variable domain is GAGVSQTPSNKVTEKGKYVELRCDPISGHTALYWYRQSLGQGPEFLIYFQGTGAADDSGLPNDRFFAVRPEGSVSTLKIQRTERGDSAVYLCASSLTPGGSGGLSSTDTQYFGPGTRLTVL.

This rearrangement joins TRBV27 to TRBJ2-7, with D possibly matching TRBD2 (6 bases). V lost 1 base and J lost 4, with 14 bases in between. CDR3 length equals 15 residues. Germline assignment: CDR1 MNHEY and CDR2 SMNVEV (reference sequence). The CDR3 protein is CASSLFGGSGYEQYF. In DNA form, the CDR3 reads TGTGCCAGCAGTTTATTTGGGGGGTCGGGTTACGAGCAGTACTTC.

A few counts support this clonotype. This chain connects TRBV3-1 to TRBJ2-1, with D possibly TRBD2 on 5 matching bases. There are 15 residues in the CDR3. The V and J ends lost 3 bases and 2 bases respectively, with 11 bases between them. Germline V CDR1 and CDR2: LGHDT, YNNKEL (reference sequence). CDR3 loop: CASSQWRNPYNEQFF. The CDR3 nucleotides are TGTGCCAGCAGCCAGTGGAGGAATCCCTACAATGAGCAGTTCTTC.

This clonotype turned up a few times. The DNA of the CDR3 is TGTGCCAGCAGTACCTGGACTAGCGCGAGCTCCTACAATGAGCAGTTCTTC. This gives the protein CASSTWTSASSYNEQFF. J is TRBJ2-1 and V is TRBV6-1; TRBD2 matches at 9 bases. The length of the CDR3 is 17 residues. CDR1 and CDR2 from the germline V gene are MNHNS and SASEGT. Trimming took 5 bases from V and 0 from J; bases not matched to a gene: 8.

This clonotype was counted between two and nine times. The genes are TRBV12-3 or TRBV12-4 and TRBJ2-2; no reliable D call. V was shortened by 8 bases and J by 5 bases, with 12 bases between the two germline ends. This CDR3 spans 13 amino acids. CDR3 DNA: TGTGCCAGCCCAGACACCTTAACCGGGGAGCTGTTTTTT. Translated: CASPDTLTGELFF.

The chain carries TRBV10-2 and TRBJ2-7, with D possibly TRBD2 on 5 matching bases. In germline, CDR1 is WSHSY, CDR2 SAAADI. CDR3 length: 15 residues. V was cut by 2 bases and J by 0 bases, with 11 bases left in between. The CDR3 DNA reads TGCGCCAGCAGTGAGCGGGGTCAATTCTCCTACGAGCAGTACTTC. Residues: CASSERGQFSYEQYF.

This clonotype was detected a few times. This sequence joins TRBV10-3 and TRBJ1-1; D might be TRBD1 (5 bases). V lost 0 bases, J lost 3 bases, and 11 bases lay in between. The CDR3 has 15 amino acids. Germline V gene lookup returns CDR1 ENHRY and CDR2 SYGVKD. The CDR3: CAISESRDGYTEAFF. CDR3 sequence (DNA): TGTGCCATCAGTGAGTCCCGGGACGGTTACACTGAAGCTTTCTTT.

This clonotype has just a few counts. The chain employs TRBV5-6 and TRBJ2-7; no clear D gene. Germline CDR1 SGHDT, CDR2 YYEEEE. CDR3 length: 14 amino acids. The V gene lost 0 bases and the J gene lost 7 bases, with 14 bases spanning the gap. In nucleotides, the CDR3 is TGTGCCAGCAGCTTGGGGATCTCCCCAAAAGAGCAGTACTTC. Translated: CASSLGISPKEQYF.

The chain combines TRBV9 with TRBJ2-7, with 9 bases identical to TRBD1. The CDR3 length is 16 residues. V gave up 4 bases and J gave up 4 bases; unmatched junction bases: 12. Germline V lookup: CDR1 SGDLS, CDR2 YYNGEE. The CDR3 loop is CASSPTGGSGVYEQYF. CDR3 in DNA: TGTGCCAGCAGCCCGACAGGGGGGTCCGGGGTGTACGAGCAGTACTTC.

This chain uses TRBV5-5 with TRBJ2-7; D gene uncertain. The V gene's germline CDR1 is SGHKS and CDR2 YYEKEE (reference sequence). This CDR3 has 15 amino acids. V gave up 0 bases and J gave up 0 bases, with 10 bases separating them. The CDR3 bases are TGTGCCAGCAGCTTGGAATCGTCCAGCTCCTACGAGCAGTACTTC. Translation gives CASSLESSSSYEQYF.

This clonotype appeared once. The chain recombines TRBV7-9 with TRBJ2-2; TRBD1 aligns across 8 bases. The V gene end was trimmed by 7 bases and the J gene end by 4 bases; junction bases not matched to a gene: 14. The CDR3 covers 17 residues. Germline CDR1 reads SEHNR; CDR2 reads FQNEAQ (reference sequence). The CDR3 DNA is TGTGCCAGCAACCCACCACCCGGGACAGGACGCACCGGGGAGCTGTTTTTT. Translated, it gives CASNPPPGTGRTGELFF.